The TCR beta chain described here comes from a study of OX40 agonist ivuxolimab in advanced cancers. Overall study: Patients got intravenous ivuxolimab at 0.01 to 10 mg/kg every 2 weeks. Three patients, one with hepatocellular carcinoma and two with cutaneous melanoma, achieved partial responses. A mean age of roughly 60 years, range about 20 to 79, was recorded, and roughly 80% were male. Findings of the study overall: The antigens recognized by the expanded peripheral T cells, that is their antigen specificity, were not determined.

In germline, CDR1 is SGHDN, CDR2 FVKESK. Trimming removed 4 bases from V and 6 bases from J; junction bases left unmatched: 0. The CDR3 length is 13 residues. TCRdb's copy holds only in-frame clones and misses some; the assay was immunoSEQ multiplex PCR. Of around 68,000 clones listed, approximately 85% are singletons. With regard to this clone: The antigen is unknown.

This chain links TRBV14 with TRBJ1-6; 7 bases match TRBD1. Material: CD4+ or CD8+ T cells sorted from blood, obtained in a trial of the OX40 agonist ivuxolimab. This clonotype was obtained from an adult with an advanced solid tumor such as melanoma, head and neck, liver or kidney cancer. CDR3: CASSRDSNSPLHF. As DNA, the CDR3 is TGTGCCAGCAGCCGGGACAGTAATTCACCCCTCCACTTT.